This T cell receptor (beta chain) was identified in a study of vaccination and CD4 T cells after COVID-19. Study-wide background: Control cultures were supplied with a CEFX pool, an HIV-1 Nef pool, or no peptide at all.

Germline loops: CDR1 DFQATT, CDR2 SNEGSKA (reference sequence). The length of the CDR3 is 13 residues. V lost 1 base and J 2 bases, leaving 8 bases between the germline ends. Of note for this clonotype: The antigen is not known.

Treatment: approximately 11-day PBMC culture with coronavirus spike peptide pools or control peptides (ViraFEST assay). PCR positivity dates ran from March to December 2020, preceding US Alpha, Beta and Delta variants. Sequence data for DNA of cultured CD4+ T cells were generated by the Oncomine TCR Beta short-read assay. Investigators obtained genomic DNA by extraction from cultured CD4+ T cells. TCRdb independently ran MiXCR on the PCR reads; one entry per CDR3 protein. The data hold 15,000 to 20,000 distinct CDR3 sequences, with approximately 60% observed a single time. Sequenced material: CD4+ T cells from blood, cultured in vitro, taken after SARS-CoV-2 vaccination. This chain joins TRBV20-1 and TRBJ1-1; D unclear. This TCR derives from a human donor who had recovered from COVID-19. The CDR3 sequence is CSARVPGNTEAFF. CDR3 bases: TGCAGTGCTAGAGTCCCGGGTAACACTGAAGCTTTCTTT.